The entry below describes one TCR beta chain. Its antigen is unknown. 5'RACE template switching built TCR beta cDNA with unique molecular identifiers. TCRdb reanalyzed the 5' RACE reads, giving one entry per CDR3 protein sequence and no DNA. The sample yields 90,000 to 130,000 distinct CDR3 sequences, of which the top ten take up less than 20%. The data were obtained in a study of T cells expressing NK-cell markers. On the study more broadly: From sorted CD3+CD56+NKG2C+, CD3+CD56+NKG2C- and CD3+CD56-NKG2C+ T cells came the TCR beta repertoires. HCMV serostatus: seven of eight sequenced donors positive, one negative. Study conclusions and caveats: Dominance of the CD3+CD56-NKG2C+ fraction by these clonotypes also held in several donors.

CDR1 and CDR2 (germline): LNHNV, YYDKDF (reference sequence). The CDR3 covers 17 residues. The specimen was blood T cells: a sorted CD56 or NKG2C T cell subset, CD4+ or CD8+ T cells, or bulk PBMC T cells (not recorded which). The origin of this receptor is a woman aged 18 to 75 in good health. The chain has TRBV15 and TRBJ2-1; no DNA is available, so the TRBD2 call from TCRdb remains unchecked. This CDR3 is CATSLSAGGPSYNEQFF.